The 14 T cell receptor beta chains given below trace back to one sample, sequenced in a study of cytotoxic CD8 clonotypes in ibrutinib-treated CLL. The method was immunoSEQ multiplex PCR; TCRdb's version includes in-frame clones alone and lacks a portion of them. The sample records 140,000 or so clones, around 80% being singletons. The sample here was PBMCs, taken after 12 months of ibrutinib treatment. The receptors originated from a human donor with chronic lymphocytic leukemia.

This chain uses TRBV5-1 with TRBJ2-7, with 10 positions matching TRBD1. CDR3 length: 16 residues. The V gene's germline CDR1 is SGHRS and CDR2 YFSETQ. With 4 bases clipped from V and 4 bases from J, the junction kept 11 bases outside the gene matches. The CDR3 spells CASSPFGGQGSYEQYF. CDR3 nucleotides: TGCGCCAGCAGCCCCTTTGGGGGACAGGGGTCTTACGAGCAGTACTTC.

The chain links TRBV7-8 to TRBJ1-5; no clear D. V gave up 3 bases and J gave up 5 bases, with 14 bases separating them. Looked up from germline, CDR1 is SGHVS and CDR2 is FQNEAQ. The CDR3 runs 15 residues. CDR3 residues: CASSLMGYGDQPQHF. CDR3 nucleotides: TGTGCCAGCAGCTTGATGGGGTACGGGGATCAGCCCCAGCATTTT.

The chain recombines TRBV7-2 with TRBJ2-5, with D perhaps TRBD2 (6 bases). With 1 base removed from V and 2 bases from J, the gap between germline ends came to 14 bases. Germline V CDR1 and CDR2: SGHTA, FQGNSA. This CDR3 is 16 amino acids long. In nucleotides, the CDR3 is TGTGCCAGCAGCTTAGGTCTCGGTAGCGGTCAAGAGACCCAGTACTTC. Its translation is CASSLGLGSGQETQYF. Using reference TRBV7-2 and TRBJ2-5 for the parts outside the CDR3, the full variable domain is GAGVSQSPSNKVTEKGKDVELRCDPISGHTALYWYRQSLGQGLEFLIYFQGNSAPDKSGLPSDRFSAERTGGSVSTLTIQRTQQEDSAVYLCASSLGLGSGQETQYFGPGTRLLVL.

The V call is TRBV19, the J call TRBJ1-1, with D unclear. CDR3 size: 12 residues. Trimming pared 3 bases from V and 3 bases from J, leaving 5 bases between. Germline CDR1 LNHDA, CDR2 SQIVND (reference sequence). The CDR3 DNA sequence: TGTGCCAGTAGTATTACTTACACTGAAGCTTTCTTT. It is translated as CASSITYTEAFF.

The gene calls are TRBV5-4 and TRBJ2-3; D is unresolved. Deletions cut 4 bases from V and 6 bases from J, with 15 bases between. This CDR3 comprises 14 residues. Germline V gene sequence: CDR1 SGHNT, CDR2 YYREEE (reference sequence). This CDR3 reads CASSLQAGIDTQYF. In nucleotides, the CDR3 is TGTGCCAGCAGCCTCCAGGCTGGTATCGATACGCAGTATTTT.

The chain links TRBV28 to TRBJ2-7; D possibly corresponds to TRBD1 (5 bases). V was shortened by 5 bases and J by 6 bases, with 20 bases between the two germline ends. Germline assignment: CDR1 MDHEN and CDR2 SYDVKM. This CDR3 is 15 amino acids long. Here the CDR3 DNA reads TGTGCCAGCAGTCCGACTCCCCCCAGGGTAGGCGAGCAGTACTTC. This gives the protein CASSPTPPRVGEQYF. Complete variable domain (other parts from reference TRBV28 and TRBJ2-7): DVKVTQSSRYLVKRTGEKVFLECVQDMDHENMFWYRQDPGLGLRLIYFSYDVKMKEKGDIPEGYSVSREKKERFSLILESASTNQTSMYLCASSPTPPRVGEQYFGPGTRLTVT.

The rearrangement uses TRBV13 and TRBJ2-5; weak D call: TRBD1 (5 bases). Gene TRBJ2-7 matches the end of the DNA better, so the J call may be wrong. Per germline, CDR1 PRHDT and CDR2 FYEKMQ (reference sequence). This CDR3 comprises 14 residues. The CDR3 nucleotides are TGTGCCAGCAGTCACCGAAGGGGCTCCTACGAGCAGTACTTC. Translation: CASSHRRGSYEQYF.

This clone was seen a few times. The chain is built from TRBV27 and TRBJ2-2, with D maybe TRBD1 (6 bases). The CDR3 covers 13 residues. Germline values: CDR1 MNHEY, CDR2 SMNVEV (reference sequence). V was pared by 7 bases and J by 5 bases, with 11 bases between. The CDR3 coding sequence is TGTGCCAGCATCTGGGGGCTGACCGGGGAGCTGTTTTTT. Translating it yields CASIWGLTGELFF.

The chain is built from TRBV5-4 and TRBJ2-7, with 9 bases fitting TRBD2. Germline V gives CDR1 SGHNT, CDR2 YYREEE (reference sequence). The CDR3 totals 13 residues. V shed 4 bases and J 5 bases; nucleotides not matched to a gene: 4. CDR3 loop: CASSPGTSNEQYF. CDR3 DNA: TGTGCCAGCAGCCCCGGGACTAGCAACGAGCAGTACTTC.

This clone was counted once. J is TRBJ1-3 and V is TRBV27; TRBD1 might be the D (5 bases). V lost 4 bases and J 0 bases, leaving 10 bases between the germline ends. CDR1 and CDR2 (germline): MNHEY, SMNVEV (reference sequence). CDR3 length: 15 amino acids. The CDR3 loop reads CASSSGRASGNTIYF. The CDR3 bases are TGTGCCAGCAGTTCAGGCAGGGCCTCTGGAAACACCATATATTTT.

The chain links TRBV2 to TRBJ2-5; TRBD2 aligns across 7 bases. Per the germline V gene, CDR1 is SNHLY and CDR2 is FYNNEI. V shed 2 bases and J 5 bases; nucleotides not matched to a gene: 5. CDR3 length: 14 residues. The CDR3 region is CASSELAVVETQYF. The CDR3 DNA follows: TGTGCCAGCAGTGAACTAGCGGTGGTTGAGACCCAGTACTTC.

The chain has TRBV5-1 and TRBJ2-3; 11 bases fit TRBD2. The CDR3 is 15 residues long. CDR1 and CDR2 (germline): SGHRS, YFSETQ. V lost 1 base to trimming and J lost 4 bases; unmatched junction nucleotides: 2. The CDR3 spells CASSLSLAGADTQYF. Written as DNA, the CDR3 is TGCGCCAGCAGCTTGTCACTAGCGGGAGCAGATACGCAGTATTTT.

The V call is TRBV29-1, the J call TRBJ1-5; TRBD1 matches 7 bases. J gave up 1 base and V 4 bases, and 4 bases lay outside the gene matches. CDR3 size: 14 residues. Germline assignment: CDR1 SQVTM and CDR2 ANQGSEA. CDR3 nucleotide sequence: TGCAGCGTTGCCGGCAGGGGGAGCAATCAGCCCCAGCATTTT. Residues: CSVAGRGSNQPQHF.

The chain uses TRBV19 and TRBJ2-1; 8 nucleotides align to TRBD2. The CDR3 is 13 residues long. J lost 10 bases, V lost 0 bases, and 2 bases had no gene match. Germline loops: CDR1 LNHDA, CDR2 SQIVND (reference sequence). The CDR3 nucleotides read TGTGCCAGTAGTATAGAAGTAGCGGGAGAGCAGTTCTTC. It translates to CASSIEVAGEQFF.